A single sample gave rise to the 21 T cell receptor beta chains below, sequenced in a study of somatic mutations in cytotoxic T cells in rheumatoid arthritis (dated 2017 in TCRdb). Libraries were built with the immunoSEQ multiplex PCR assay. This is the immuneACCESS table as TCRdb keeps it, with only in-frame sequences that have V and J called. A part of the clones is gone; compared with another copy, unresolved V genes explain less than half, and the rest is unexplained. For this sample the table gives nearly 20,000 clones, of which 86% were detected only once. The ten largest account for about 16% of the sample. Sequenced material: CD8+ T cells sorted from blood. The source of these receptors is a man aged 40-55 years in good health.

This sequence joins TRBV27 and TRBJ1-4; D may be TRBD1 (5 bases). Trimming shortened V by 6 bases and J by 1 base, and 15 bases separated the two germline ends. There are 16 residues in the CDR3. Germline CDR1 reads MNHEY; CDR2 reads SMNVEV (reference sequence). CDR3 in amino acids: CASRPDGGGTNEKLFF. The CDR3 bases are TGTGCCAGCAGACCTGACGGGGGTGGAACTAATGAAAAACTGTTTTTT.

The J gene is TRBJ2-7, the V gene TRBV4-1; 9 bases agree with TRBD1. Germline V lookup: CDR1 MGHRA, CDR2 YSYEKL. The CDR3 runs to 14 residues. With 2 bases clipped from V and 3 bases from J, the junction kept 2 bases outside the gene matches. In nucleotides, the CDR3 is TGCGCCAGCAGCCAAAAGACAGGGGGCTACGAGCAGTACTTC. Its translation is CASSQKTGGYEQYF.

The chain is built from TRBV2 and TRBJ1-4, with 10 nucleotides matching TRBD1. V lost 4 bases, J lost 7 bases, and 3 bases stayed unmatched. The germline CDR1 and CDR2 sequences are SNHLY and FYNNEI. The CDR3 totals 14 residues. The CDR3 is CASSGGTGAEKLFF. The CDR3 DNA reads TGTGCCAGCAGTGGTGGGACAGGGGCTGAAAAACTGTTTTTT.

V usage is TRBV4-1 and J usage is TRBJ2-7; 10 bases fit TRBD2. Trimming took 4 bases from V and 5 from J; bases not matched to a gene: 8. This CDR3 has 15 amino acids. Per the germline V gene, CDR1 is MGHRA and CDR2 is YSYEKL. In DNA, the CDR3 is TGCGCCAGCAGCCCCGGGGTAGCGGGAGGAAACGAGCAGTACTTC. This translates into CASSPGVAGGNEQYF.

V gene TRBV4-1 combines with J gene TRBJ2-1; D ambiguous. V was trimmed by 0 bases and J by 4 bases, leaving 10 bases between them. Germline CDR1 and CDR2: MGHRA and YSYEKL. The CDR3 is made up of 15 amino acids. CDR3 residues: CASSQERLSYNEQFF. In nucleotides, the CDR3 is TGCGCCAGCAGCCAAGAGAGACTGTCGTACAATGAGCAGTTCTTC.

The gene calls are TRBV29-1 and TRBJ2-7; no firm D call. Germline V lookup: CDR1 SQVTM, CDR2 ANQGSEA. The CDR3 totals 11 residues. V was cut by 6 bases and J by 7 bases, with 13 bases left in between. This CDR3 reads CSVALFKEQYF. For the CDR3, the DNA is TGCAGCGTCGCCCTTTTTAAGGAGCAGTACTTC.

The chain combines TRBV19 with TRBJ1-5; no reliable D call. CDR1 is LNHDA, CDR2 SQIVND, per germline (reference sequence). The CDR3 is 19 amino acids. The ends were cut back, 4 bases at V and 0 bases at J, with 22 bases in the middle. The CDR3 loop is CASSTPPPYTPGSNQPQHF. In DNA, the CDR3 is TGTGCCAGTAGTACGCCACCGCCCTACACTCCGGGTAGCAATCAGCCCCAGCATTTT.

The chain recombines TRBV30 with TRBJ2-7; 11 nucleotides match TRBD1. V shed 8 bases, J shed 2 bases, and the junction held 8 bases outside the gene matches. Germline loops: CDR1 GTSNPN, CDR2 SVGIG (reference sequence). CDR3 length: 14 residues. The CDR3 bases are TGTGCCAGATCTCCGGGACAGGGGGCCTACGAGCAGTACTTC. Protein product: CARSPGQGAYEQYF.

This clone was detected once. This chain connects TRBV9 to TRBJ2-3, with TRBD2 as a possible D gene (7 bases). This CDR3 has 16 amino acids. V lost 4 bases and J 2 bases, leaving 17 bases between the germline ends. Germline assignment: CDR1 SGDLS and CDR2 YYNGEE. The CDR3 bases are TGTGCCAGCAGCTCCTATAGGGGGGGGGACACAGATACGCAGTATTTT. Its protein is CASSSYRGGDTDTQYF. Using reference TRBV9 and TRBJ2-3 for the parts outside the CDR3, the full variable domain is DSGVTQTPKHLITATGQRVTLRCSPRSGDLSVYWYQQSLDQGLQFLIQYYNGEERAKGNILERFSAQQFPDLHSELNLSSLELGDSALYFCASSSYRGGDTDTQYFGPGTRLTVL.

The chain links TRBV4-2 to TRBJ2-3; D possibly corresponds to TRBD2 (5 bases). The germline gives CDR1 LGHNA, CDR2 YNFKEQ. Trimming removed 0 bases at V and 6 bases at J, with 13 bases between. This CDR3 has 15 amino acids. The CDR3 loop is CASSQDGQRGDTQYF. DNA of the CDR3: TGTGCCAGCAGCCAAGATGGGCAGCGAGGGGATACGCAGTATTTT.

CDR3 loop: CASTPSGGTVYGYTF. The CDR3 region has the DNA TGTGCCAGTACTCCCTCGGGGGGCACCGTCTATGGCTACACCTTC. The rearrangement uses TRBV19 and TRBJ1-2; tentative D call: TRBD1 (6 bases). The V and J ends lost 7 bases and 4 bases respectively, with 19 bases between them. Germline V CDR1 and CDR2: LNHDA, SQIVND (reference sequence). CDR3 length equals 15 residues.

V gene TRBV7-2 combines with J gene TRBJ1-2, with 9 bases that match TRBD1. Per germline, CDR1 SGHTA and CDR2 FQGNSA. The ends lost 3 bases at V and 5 bases at J; junction bases unmatched: 7. The length of the CDR3 is 15 residues. The CDR3 sequence is CASSFYRGLNYGYTF. In DNA, the CDR3 is TGTGCCAGCAGCTTCTACAGGGGGCTAAATTATGGCTACACCTTC.

The gene calls are TRBV6-4 and TRBJ2-2, with 9 bases identical to TRBD2. Germline assignment: CDR1 MRHNA and CDR2 SNTAGT. The CDR3 loop spans 14 amino acids. Losses at the gene ends were 2 bases for V and 5 bases for J; bases not matched to a gene: 0. In nucleotides, the CDR3 is TGTGCCAGCAGTGACCTAGCGGGGACCGGGGAGCTGTTTTTT. Protein sequence: CASSDLAGTGELFF.

This clone has just a few counts. The rearrangement links TRBV4-1 to TRBJ1-1; TRBD1 matches at 7 bases. V was pared by 4 bases and J by 4 bases, with 9 bases of the junction left unmatched. The CDR3 loop spans 15 amino acids. Germline assignment: CDR1 MGHRA and CDR2 YSYEKL. CDR3 region: CASSPTGEWATEAFF. The CDR3 bases are TGCGCCAGCAGCCCTACAGGGGAGTGGGCCACTGAAGCTTTCTTT.

This chain's CDR3 is CASSYSLENTEAFF. Here the CDR3 DNA reads TGTGCCAGCAGTTACTCACTGGAGAACACTGAAGCTTTCTTT. The chain uses TRBV6-6 and TRBJ1-1; D not resolved. The CDR3 is made up of 14 amino acids. CDR1 and CDR2 from the germline V gene are MNHNY and SVGAGI (reference sequence). V lost 0 bases and J lost 1, with 6 bases in between.

V usage is TRBV6-6 and J usage is TRBJ2-4; TRBD2 might be the D (6 bases). V was shortened by 2 bases and J by 0 bases, with 11 bases between the two germline ends. Germline V gives CDR1 MNHNY, CDR2 SVGAGI (reference sequence). The CDR3 is 16 amino acids. DNA for the CDR3: TGTGCCAGCAGTTACCCAGGAGGGGTAGCCAAAAACATTCAGTACTTC. Its translation is CASSYPGGVAKNIQYF.

The chain combines TRBV4-3 with TRBJ2-2, with D maybe TRBD1 (5 bases). Germline assignment: CDR1 LGHNA and CDR2 YSLEER. Trimming removed 1 base from V and 7 bases from J, with 7 bases in between. The CDR3 runs 13 residues. DNA of the CDR3: TGCGCCAGCAGCCAAGCTAGGGGCGGGGAGCTGTTTTTT. It yields the protein CASSQARGGELFF.

The sample holds one count of this clone. V gene TRBV28 combines with J gene TRBJ2-7; D is perhaps TRBD1 (6 bases). Germline V CDR1 and CDR2: MDHEN, SYDVKM. The V end lost 7 bases, the J end lost 0 bases, and 19 bases lay between the germline ends. The CDR3 spans 16 residues. CDR3 protein: CASTTNRETYSYEQYF. The CDR3, as DNA: TGTGCCAGCACTACTAACAGGGAAACCTACTCCTACGAGCAGTACTTC.

This chain joins TRBV6-1 and TRBJ2-7; the D is unclear. Germline CDR1 reads MNHNS; CDR2 reads SASEGT. V lost 6 bases to trimming and J lost 0 bases, with 15 bases between them. The CDR3 spans 15 residues. The CDR3 loop is CASRDQYLNSYEQYF. CDR3 in DNA: TGTGCCAGCAGGGACCAATACTTAAACTCCTACGAGCAGTACTTC.

The CDR3 spells CASIGAGTSPYGYTF. CDR3 DNA sequence: TGTGCCAGCATTGGGGCCGGTACGTCCCCCTATGGCTACACCTTC. This chain connects TRBV28 to TRBJ1-2, with D possibly matching TRBD1 (5 bases). Germline loops: CDR1 MDHEN, CDR2 SYDVKM. The ends were cut back, 7 bases at V and 4 bases at J, with 19 bases in the middle. The CDR3 length is 15 residues.

This chain uses TRBV4-3 with TRBJ1-1; 12 bases line up with TRBD1. The length of the CDR3 is 14 residues. J lost 6 bases, V lost 6 bases, and 5 bases had no gene match. Germline V CDR1 and CDR2: LGHNA, YSLEER. This chain's CDR3 is CASSPGQGASEAFF. The CDR3 coding sequence is TGCGCCAGCAGTCCGGGACAGGGGGCCTCTGAAGCTTTCTTT.